This TCR beta chain was found in a study of T-cell reconstitution after alpha-beta-depleted transplantation in children. The CDR3 runs 17 residues. The V and J ends lost 0 bases and 1 base, in that order; junction bases with no gene match: 8. CDR1 SGDLS and CDR2 YYNGEE come from the germline V gene. The library targeted TCRbeta and was prepared with unique molecular identifiers. TCRdb re-analysed the PCR reads in MiXCR, keeping a single row per CDR3 protein. The table has about 400,000 distinct CDR3 sequences, 13% seen once. The chain couples TRBV9 to TRBJ2-3; 7 bases align to TRBD1. Sequenced here: PBMCs, sampled from the stem cell graft. This TCR was sampled from a human donor who donated a stem cell graft to a child with Fanconi anemia. CDR3 residues: CASSVGRDSHGTDTQYF. DNA for the CDR3: TGTGCCAGCAGCGTAGGAAGGGACAGCCATGGCACAGATACGCAGTATTTT.